The T cell receptor beta chain under discussion was sequenced for a study of T-cell memory formation after mild COVID-19. At the level of the study: TCR clusters were largely donor specific. Overall study results and limits: The SARS-CoV-2 specificity of second-wave clones reaching peak at day 37 remained unverified.

This clonotype was seen a handful of times. Antigen specificity is unknown. Each CDR3 protein gets one entry after TCRdb re-called the 5' RACE reads with MiXCR. The sample contains 190,000 or so distinct CDR3 sequences, 27% of which appear only once. This CDR3 spans 14 amino acids. Trimming shortened V by 4 bases and J by 2 bases, and 12 bases separated the two germline ends. Germline V CDR1 and CDR2: SGHAT, FQNNGV. The sequencing input was PBMCs or a T cell subset sorted from them (not recorded which). The gene calls are TRBV11-2 and TRBJ2-7; D could derive from TRBD1 or TRBD2 (6 bases each). The source of this sequence is an adult woman who had mild COVID-19 (a few samples of this study predate the infection). Cell type and time point are not known. CDR3 coding DNA: TGTGCCAGCAGCTCCCATGGGGGGCCCTACGAGCAGTACTTC. Translating gives CASSSHGGPYEQYF.